This TCR beta chain was sequenced for a study of regulatory T cells in long-lasting Graves disease. Study in general: Disease was considered persistent Graves' disease after over 5 years of antithyroid drugs (with positive TSH receptor antibodies).

V was pared by 4 bases and J by 6 bases, with 11 bases of the junction left unmatched. This CDR3 spans 18 amino acids. CDR1 and CDR2 from the germline V gene are SGDLS and YYNGEE. The authors built TCR beta libraries using iRepertoire HTBI primers and Arm-PCR of CDR3 regions. TCRdb redid the calling of the multiplex PCR reads with MiXCR, one entry per CDR3 protein. The sample shows 300,000 to 400,000 distinct CDR3 sequences, around 19% of them seen only once. Time point described: persistent/refractory GD, antithyroid drugs over 5 years with positive TRAb. After RNA was extracted from PBMCs, the TCR library was made from it. Nine milliliters of peripheral blood were taken and placed in EDTA tubes. In this sample, this clonotype turned up a few times. The antigen remains unidentified. General observations from the study: There were preferences for TRBV28, TRBJ1-2 and TRBJ2-5 in persistent disease. Study of thyroid tissue was not done, with only peripheral blood studied.

The TCR was taken from a female donor with Graves disease. Sequencing used peripheral blood mononuclear cells (PBMCs), obtained when the disease was refractory, from a patient treated with antithyroid drugs. The chain is built from TRBV9 and TRBJ2-2; 14 bases are a match to TRBD2. In DNA form, the CDR3 reads TGTGCCAGCAGCCCGACTAGCGGGAGGGCCCGAATACCCGGGGAGCTGTTTTTT. Its protein product is CASSPTSGRARIPGELFF.